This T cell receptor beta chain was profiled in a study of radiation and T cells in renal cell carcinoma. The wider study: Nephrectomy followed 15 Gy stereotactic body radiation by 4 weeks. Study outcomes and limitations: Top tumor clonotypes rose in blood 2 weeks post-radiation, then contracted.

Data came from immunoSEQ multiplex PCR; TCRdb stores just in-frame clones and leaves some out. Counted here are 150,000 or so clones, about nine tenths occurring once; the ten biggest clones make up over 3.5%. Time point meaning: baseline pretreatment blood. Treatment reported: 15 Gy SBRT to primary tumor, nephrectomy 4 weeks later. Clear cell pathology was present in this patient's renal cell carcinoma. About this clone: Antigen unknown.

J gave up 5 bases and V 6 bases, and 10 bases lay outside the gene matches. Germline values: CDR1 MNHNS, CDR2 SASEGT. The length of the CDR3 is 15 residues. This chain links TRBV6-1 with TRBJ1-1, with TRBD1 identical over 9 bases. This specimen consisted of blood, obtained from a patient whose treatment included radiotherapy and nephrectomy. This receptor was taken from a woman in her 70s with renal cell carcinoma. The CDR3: CASSERSGQGTEAFF. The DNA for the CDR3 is TGTGCCAGCAGCGAAAGGTCGGGACAGGGAACTGAAGCTTTCTTT.